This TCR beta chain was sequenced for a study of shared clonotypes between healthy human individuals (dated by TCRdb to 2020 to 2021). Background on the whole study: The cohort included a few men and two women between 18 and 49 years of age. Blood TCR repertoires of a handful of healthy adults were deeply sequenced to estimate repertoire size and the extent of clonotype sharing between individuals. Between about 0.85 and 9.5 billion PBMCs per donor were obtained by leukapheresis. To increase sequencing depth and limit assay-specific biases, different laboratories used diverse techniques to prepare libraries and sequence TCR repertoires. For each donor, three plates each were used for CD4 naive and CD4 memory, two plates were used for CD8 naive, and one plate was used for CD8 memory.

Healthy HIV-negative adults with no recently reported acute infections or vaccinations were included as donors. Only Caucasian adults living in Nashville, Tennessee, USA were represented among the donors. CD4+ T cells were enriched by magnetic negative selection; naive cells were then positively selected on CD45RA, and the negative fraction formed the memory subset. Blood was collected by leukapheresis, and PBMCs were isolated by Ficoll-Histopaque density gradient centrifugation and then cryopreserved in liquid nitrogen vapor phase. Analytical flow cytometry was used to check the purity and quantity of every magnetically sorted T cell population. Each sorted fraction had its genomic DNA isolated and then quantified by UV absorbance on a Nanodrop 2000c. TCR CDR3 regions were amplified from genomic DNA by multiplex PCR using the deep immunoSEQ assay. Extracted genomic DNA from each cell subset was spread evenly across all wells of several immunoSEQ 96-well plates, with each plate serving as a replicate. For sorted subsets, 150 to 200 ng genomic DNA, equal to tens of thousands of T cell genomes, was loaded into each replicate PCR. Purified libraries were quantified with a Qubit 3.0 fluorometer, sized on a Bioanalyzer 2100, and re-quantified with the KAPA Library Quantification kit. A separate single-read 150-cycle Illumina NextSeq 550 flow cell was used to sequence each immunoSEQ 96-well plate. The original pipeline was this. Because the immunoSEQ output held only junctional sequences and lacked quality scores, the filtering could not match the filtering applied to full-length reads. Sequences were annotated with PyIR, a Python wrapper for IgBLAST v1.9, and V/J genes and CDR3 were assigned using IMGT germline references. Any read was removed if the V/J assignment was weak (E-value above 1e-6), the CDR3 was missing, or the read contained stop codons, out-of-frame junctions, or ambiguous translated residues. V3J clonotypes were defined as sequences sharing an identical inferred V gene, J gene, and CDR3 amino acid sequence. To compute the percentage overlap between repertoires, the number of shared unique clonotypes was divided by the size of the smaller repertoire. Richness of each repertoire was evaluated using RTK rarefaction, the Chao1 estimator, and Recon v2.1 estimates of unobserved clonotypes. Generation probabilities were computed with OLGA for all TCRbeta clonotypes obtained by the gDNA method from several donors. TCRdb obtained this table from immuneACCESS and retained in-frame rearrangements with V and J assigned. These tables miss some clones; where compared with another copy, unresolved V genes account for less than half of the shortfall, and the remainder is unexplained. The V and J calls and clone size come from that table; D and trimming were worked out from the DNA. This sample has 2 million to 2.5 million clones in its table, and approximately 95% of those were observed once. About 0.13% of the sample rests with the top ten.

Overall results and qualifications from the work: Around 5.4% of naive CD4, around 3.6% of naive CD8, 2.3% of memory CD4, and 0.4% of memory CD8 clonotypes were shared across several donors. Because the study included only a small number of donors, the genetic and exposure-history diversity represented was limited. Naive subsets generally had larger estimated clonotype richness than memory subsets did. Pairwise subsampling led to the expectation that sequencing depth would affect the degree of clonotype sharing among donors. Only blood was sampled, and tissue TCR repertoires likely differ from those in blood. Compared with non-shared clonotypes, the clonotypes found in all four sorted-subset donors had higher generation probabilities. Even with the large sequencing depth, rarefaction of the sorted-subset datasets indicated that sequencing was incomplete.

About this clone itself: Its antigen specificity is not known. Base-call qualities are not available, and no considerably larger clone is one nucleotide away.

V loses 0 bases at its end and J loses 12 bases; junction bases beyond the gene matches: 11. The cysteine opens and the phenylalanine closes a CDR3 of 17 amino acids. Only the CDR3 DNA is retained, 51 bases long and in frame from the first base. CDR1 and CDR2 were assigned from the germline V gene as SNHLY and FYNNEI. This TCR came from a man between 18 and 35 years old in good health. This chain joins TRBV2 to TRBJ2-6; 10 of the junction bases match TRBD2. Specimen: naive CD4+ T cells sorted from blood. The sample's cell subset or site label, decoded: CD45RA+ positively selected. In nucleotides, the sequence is TGTGCCAGCAGTGAAGCATCAGGACTAGCGGTCTCGGGCGTCCTGACTTTC. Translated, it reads CASSEASGLAVSGVLTF.